Following are 8 T cell receptor beta chains from one sample sequenced in a study of blood T cell repertoires in COVID-19. Sequenced by immunoSEQ multiplex PCR; TCRdb stores in-frame clones only, minus some. The table has 50,000 to 55,000 clones, roughly 89% seen once. Sequenced: peripheral blood. The receptors derive from a man aged 60-69 years with active COVID-19.

CDR3 loop: CASRLAETQYF. DNA for the CDR3: TGTGCCAGCCGCCTAGCGGAGACCCAGTACTTC. The chain recombines TRBV6-5 with TRBJ2-5, with a weak D call TRBD2 (6 bases). Trimming stripped 8 bases from V and 5 bases from J, with 9 bases between. Germline V gives CDR1 MNHEY, CDR2 SVGAGI. The CDR3 has 11 residues.

The CDR3 DNA is TGTGCCACCAGTGACCCCAACTACACTGAAGCTTTCTTT. Protein: CATSDPNYTEAFF. The J gene is TRBJ1-1, the V gene TRBV24-1, with D hard to call. Looked up from germline, CDR1 is KGHDR and CDR2 is SFDVKD. V lost 4 bases and J lost 3, with 8 bases in between. This CDR3 contains 13 residues.

V gene TRBV20-1 combines with J gene TRBJ1-5; TRBD1 is a possible D gene (5 bases). The CDR3 covers 14 residues. V lost 3 bases and J lost 7, with 16 bases in between. CDR1 and CDR2 (germline): DFQATT, SNEGSKA (reference sequence). In DNA form, the CDR3 reads TGCAGTGCTAGTTTCCTGACCGGGGGGCAGCCCCAGCATTTT. Translation gives CSASFLTGGQPQHF.

The rearrangement uses TRBV28 and TRBJ2-3; TRBD2 agrees at 9 bases. The CDR3 length is 13 residues. The trim removed 11 bases at V and 6 bases at J, leaving 9 bases unmatched. CDR1 is MDHEN and CDR2 is SYDVKM in the germline V gene. CDR3 in DNA: TGTGCCGGTCGGCGGGAGGGCTTCGATACGCAGTATTTT. It yields the protein CAGRREGFDTQYF.

The chain carries TRBV10-3 and TRBJ2-2, with 7 positions matching TRBD2. Losses at the gene ends were 11 bases for V and 0 bases for J; bases not matched to a gene: 12. Per germline, CDR1 ENHRY and CDR2 SYGVKD. The CDR3 sequence is 16 residues long. The CDR3 DNA follows: TGTGCCGCGACGGCTAACAGCGGGACGAACACCGGGGAGCTGTTTTTT. It specifies CAATANSGTNTGELFF.

The chain has TRBV5-1 and TRBJ2-1; TRBD2 matches at 8 bases. This CDR3 has 15 residues. J lost 4 bases, V lost 0 bases, and 3 bases had no gene match. Germline V gene sequence: CDR1 SGHRS, CDR2 YFSETQ. This chain's CDR3 is CASSLALAEYNEQFF. CDR3 in DNA: TGCGCCAGCAGCTTGGCACTAGCGGAATACAATGAGCAGTTCTTC.

The chain uses TRBV24-1 and TRBJ1-1; 7 bases map to TRBD1. The CDR3 loop spans 13 amino acids. CDR1 KGHDR and CDR2 SFDVKD come from the germline V gene. Trimming cost V 4 bases and J 5 bases; bases outside gene matches: 3. CDR3 sequence (DNA): TGTGCCACCAGTGACTCCAGGGGGACTGAAGCTTTCTTT. It encodes CATSDSRGTEAFF.

This chain links TRBV15 with TRBJ2-7; maybe TRBD2 (5 bases). Per the germline V gene, CDR1 is LNHNV and CDR2 is YYDKDF (reference sequence). V was shortened by 3 bases and J by 5 bases, with 11 bases between the two germline ends. This CDR3 contains 13 residues. The CDR3 loop is CATSSLRADEQYF. As DNA, the CDR3 is TGTGCCACCAGCAGCCTGAGGGCCGACGAGCAGTACTTC.